This T cell receptor (beta chain) is drawn from a study of blood T cell repertoires in COVID-19. Study summary: The United States, Italy and Spain were the sources of the acute and convalescent COVID-19 samples.

The V gene's germline CDR1 is SNHLY and CDR2 FYNNEI. The CDR3 contains 12 residues. The V and J ends lost 8 bases and 5 bases respectively, with 12 bases between them. This clone was detected only once. Libraries were prepared by immunoSEQ multiplex PCR; TCRdb keeps only in-frame clonotypes and omits some of them. Among about 110,000 clones listed, 75% to 90% were seen once. Sequenced material: peripheral blood. V and J are TRBV2 and TRBJ2-5; D is perhaps TRBD2 (5 bases). This receptor was taken from a woman aged 60-75 years with acute or convalescent COVID-19. The CDR3 protein is CASRETRETQYF. CDR3 in DNA: TGTGCCAGCCGGGAAACCCGGGAGACCCAGTACTTC.